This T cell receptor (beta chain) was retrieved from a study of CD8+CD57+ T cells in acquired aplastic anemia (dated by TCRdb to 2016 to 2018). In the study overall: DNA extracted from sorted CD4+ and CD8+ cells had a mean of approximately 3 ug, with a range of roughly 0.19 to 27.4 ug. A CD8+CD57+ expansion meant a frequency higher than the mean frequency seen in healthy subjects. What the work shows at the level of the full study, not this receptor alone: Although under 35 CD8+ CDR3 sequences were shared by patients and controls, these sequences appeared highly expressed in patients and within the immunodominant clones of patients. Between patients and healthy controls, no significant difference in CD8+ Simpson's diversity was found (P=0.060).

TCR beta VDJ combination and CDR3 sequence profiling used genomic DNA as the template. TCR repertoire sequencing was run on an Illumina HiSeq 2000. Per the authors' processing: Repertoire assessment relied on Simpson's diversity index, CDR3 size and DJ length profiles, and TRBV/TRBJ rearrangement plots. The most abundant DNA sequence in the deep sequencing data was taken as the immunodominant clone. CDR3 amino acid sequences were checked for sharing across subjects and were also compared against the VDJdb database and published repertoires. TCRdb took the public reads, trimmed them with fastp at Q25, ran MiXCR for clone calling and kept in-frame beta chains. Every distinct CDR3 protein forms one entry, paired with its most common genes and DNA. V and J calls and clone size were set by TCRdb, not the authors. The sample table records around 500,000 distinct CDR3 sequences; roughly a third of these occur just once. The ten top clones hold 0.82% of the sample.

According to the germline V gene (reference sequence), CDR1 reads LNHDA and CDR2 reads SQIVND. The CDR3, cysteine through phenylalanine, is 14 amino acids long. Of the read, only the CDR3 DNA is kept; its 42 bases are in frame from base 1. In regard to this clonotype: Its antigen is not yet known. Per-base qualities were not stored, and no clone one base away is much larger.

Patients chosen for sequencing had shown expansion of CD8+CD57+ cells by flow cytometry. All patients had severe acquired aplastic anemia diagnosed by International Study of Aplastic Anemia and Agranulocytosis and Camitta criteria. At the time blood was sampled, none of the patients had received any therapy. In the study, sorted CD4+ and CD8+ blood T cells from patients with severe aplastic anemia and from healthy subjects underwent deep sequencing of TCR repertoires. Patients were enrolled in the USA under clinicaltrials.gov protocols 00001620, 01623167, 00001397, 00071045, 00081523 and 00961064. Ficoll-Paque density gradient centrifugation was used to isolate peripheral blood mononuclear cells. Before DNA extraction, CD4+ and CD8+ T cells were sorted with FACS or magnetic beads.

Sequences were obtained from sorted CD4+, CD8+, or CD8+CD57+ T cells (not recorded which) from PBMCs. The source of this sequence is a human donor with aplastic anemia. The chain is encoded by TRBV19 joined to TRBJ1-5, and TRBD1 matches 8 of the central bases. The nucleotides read TGTGCTAGAGATTGGAGACAGGGGTTGCAGCCCCAGCATTTT. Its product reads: CARDWRQGLQPQHF.